The TCR beta chain described here comes from a study of T-cell memory formation after mild COVID-19 (dated by TCRdb to about 2021). Notes on the research overall: Most TCR sequence clusters were specific to one of the two donors. In a couple of donors, T-cell clones that expanded and contracted after mild COVID-19 were tracked by sequencing TCRalpha and TCRbeta repertoires over time. The cohort was made up of two young adult volunteers, one female and one male, who were previously healthy. The research as a whole found: Contracting CD4+ clones turned up mainly in the CM and EM memory subsets, whereas EMRA was where CD8+ clones were enriched. Clones that contracted from day 15 to 85 showed balanced CD4/CD8 phenotypes, whereas a second wave of clones that expanded from day 15 to 37 leaned towards CD4+. SARS-CoV-2 specificity was not confirmed for the second-wave clones peaking on day 37. Some responding clones were detected in pre-infection memory, which suggested that pre-existing cross-reactive memory T cells had joined the SARS-CoV-2 response. The study included only a couple of mild cases, and larger cohorts that include severe cases with pre-infection samples were judged to be necessary.

Ficoll-Paque density gradient centrifugation was used to isolate PBMCs. Sequencing was carried out with an Illumina NovaSeq 6000. cDNA libraries for TCRalpha and TCRbeta were prepared by 5'RACE using constant-segment primers, with sample barcodes and unique molecular identifiers added. Trizol reagent was used to extract RNA from every sample. Libraries were amplified in two PCR steps, with a second sample barcode and Illumina TruSeq adapters added in the second step. Sequencing of libraries was performed on an Illumina NovaSeq with 2 x 150 bp paired-end reads. The original pipeline was this. With migec v1.2.7, reads were demultiplexed and then collapsed into UMI-guided consensus sequences. Using mixcr v2.1.11, UMI consensuses were aligned to TRA and TRB V and J templates and then assembled into clonotypes. A clonotype was counted as expanded or contracted only when both edgeR and NoisET called the clonotype significant, with the noise models trained on biological replicates. For edgeR calls, a false discovery rate-adjusted p below 0.01 and a log2 fold-change threshold of 1 were applied. As an exploratory analysis of dynamics, max-normalized trajectories of the 1000 most abundant clonotypes were examined with PCA combined with hierarchical clustering. The CD4 or CD8 phenotype of responding clones was assigned using the separately sequenced CD4+ and CD8+ repertoires. TCRdb redid the processing of the public reads, applying fastp at Q25 and MiXCR, and retained in-frame beta chains. Duplicate CDR3 protein sequences are folded into a single record with the most common DNA and genes. These V and J calls are TCRdb output, not the study's own analysis. This sample gives a few hundred thousand distinct CDR3 sequences in total; 20% of them show up just once. The top ten hold approximately 22% of the sample.

This clonotype was seen more than once but under ten times. Its antigen is still unknown. The input lacks base qualities; no much larger clone sits a single base away. CDR1 and CDR2, looked up from the germline V gene (reference sequence), are DFQATT and SNEGSKA. The CDR3 runs 14 amino acids, cysteine and phenylalanine included. Only the CDR3 part of the read is kept: 42 bases, read in frame from the first base. Trimming leaves V shorter by 4 bases and J shorter by 11 bases, with the junction holding 16 bases beyond the gene matches. Here the chain combines TRBV20-1 and TRBJ1-1; TRBD1 fits 7 bases in the junction. Material for sequencing was PBMCs or a T cell subset sorted from them (not recorded which). The sequence came from a man aged 18-30 years who had mild COVID-19 (a few samples of this study predate the infection). The sample titles of this study are shuffled in the database, so cell type and time point are left out; the donor was told from shared clones. The CDR3 amino acid sequence is: CSAINSRDRIYAFF. At the DNA level, the sequence is TGCAGTGCTATTAACTCCCGGGACAGAATATATGCTTTCTTT.